This is a list of T cell receptor beta chains from one sample in a study of cytomegalovirus exposure and HLA in healthy donors. TCRdb's copy holds only in-frame clones and misses some; the assay was immunoSEQ multiplex PCR. The sample has under 200,000 clones; 80% to 90% are singletons. Specimen: PBMCs. The receptors originated from a woman aged 50 to 60 in good health and CMV-seronegative. Each CDR3 is given with its conserved first and last residue. Each record gives: D gene, J gene, V gene, clone size, CDR3 DNA, CDR3 protein. D genes are given only for firm matches. The size entry is marked missing in some rows and otherwise reads once, few, many or a size class.

NA TRBJ1-4 TRBV5-4 NA TGTGCCAGCAGCTTACAACCTGCAACTAATGAAAAACTGTTTTTT CASSLQPATNEKLFF
NA TRBJ1-2 TRBV4-2 NA TGTGCCAGCAGCCAAGGAGGTCAGTCTTCCTATGGCTACACCTTC CASSQGGQSSYGYTF
TRBD2 TRBJ2-1 TRBV11-2 NA TGTGCCAGCAGCTTAGTCGGACTAGCGGTTTACAATGAGCAGTTCTTC CASSLVGLAVYNEQFF
TRBD1 TRBJ1-3 TRBV28 few TGTGCCAGCAGTCAACAGGGGACCCCGGGACTTCGCTCTGGAAACACCATATATTTT CASSQQGTPGLRSGNTIYF
NA TRBJ1-1 TRBV29-1 NA TGCAGCGCTGGGAGTTATACGGCTTTCTTT CSAGSYTAFF
NA TRBJ1-1 TRBV7-9 once TGTGCCAGCAGCCCGGGAGACACTGAAGCTTTCTTT CASSPGDTEAFF
NA TRBJ1-1 TRBV9 NA TGTGCCAGCAGCGTAGCAGGGCTGAACACTGAAGCTTTCTTT CASSVAGLNTEAFF
NA TRBJ2-7 TRBV15 NA TGTGCCACCAGCAGAGTGTACAGGGACGAGCAGTACTTC CATSRVYRDEQYF
NA TRBJ2-7 TRBV30 NA TGTGCCTGGAGTGTACAAAAGGGGCGCGGATACGAGCAGTACTTC CAWSVQKGRGYEQYF
TRBD2 TRBJ2-1 TRBV11-2 few TGTGCCAGCAGCTTACGGACTAGCGGGGGGCCCAACGGGAATGAGCAGTTCTTC CASSLRTSGGPNGNEQFF
TRBD1 TRBJ1-4 TRBV28 few TGTGCCAGCACCTCACAGGGGAGGATCGCTAATGAAAAACTGTTTTTT CASTSQGRIANEKLFF
NA TRBJ1-3 TRBV7-2 NA TGTGCCAGCAGCCCCCTGGGGGGTGGAAACACCATATATTTT CASSPLGGGNTIYF
NA TRBJ1-1 TRBV30 few TGTGCCTGGAGCCAGAAGTTGCACACTGAAGCTTTCTTT CAWSQKLHTEAFF
NA TRBJ2-1 TRBV5-1 NA TGCGCCAGCAGCCTTGGAAATAGGGGGGGCCCCTCAAATGAGCAGTTCTTC CASSLGNRGGPSNEQFF
TRBD2 TRBJ2-5 TRBV9 NA TGTGCCAGCAGCGTAGCTACGGCGGGAGGACAAGAGACCCAGTACTTC CASSVATAGGQETQYF
TRBD1 TRBJ1-1 TRBV4-3 NA TGCGCCAGCAGCCAAAGGGACAGGGGGAACACTGAAGCTTTCTTT CASSQRDRGNTEAFF
NA TRBJ2-5 TRBV19 NA TGTGCCAGTAGTATAATGGGGGGTGGGCCTCAAGAGACCCAGTACTTC CASSIMGGGPQETQYF
NA TRBJ1-2 TRBV14 NA TGTGCCAGCAGCCAAGTGCTGGCCTATGGCTACACCTTC CASSQVLAYGYTF
TRBD2 TRBJ2-7 TRBV29-1 NA TGCAGCGTCCCGGGACTAGCGGGATCCGAGCAGTACTTC CSVPGLAGSEQYF